What follows are 25 T cell receptor beta chains derived from one specimen sequenced in a study of T cells in Graves' hyperthyroidism and ophthalmopathy. Amplification yielded TCR beta CDR3 regions, with RNA transcripts as the source. Using the HTBI primer set, a first-round RT-PCR was run on the TCR CDR3. MiXCR, applied by TCRdb to the multiplex PCR reads, yields one record per CDR3 protein. This table holds about 290,000 distinct CDR3 sequences, over 15% found once. Material for sequencing was blood. These receptors came from a young man with Graves' hyperthyroidism.

Comments on this clonotype: This may be a read error, as it is one base from a much larger clone. The chain recombines TRBV28 with TRBJ2-1; 9 nucleotides line up with TRBD2. Germline V gene lookup returns CDR1 MDHEN and CDR2 SYDVKM. This CDR3 comprises 17 residues. J was trimmed by 15 bases and V by 4 bases; bases with no gene match: 22. The CDR3 region is CASSSSPGPAGGPRGFF. The CDR3 DNA reads TGTGCCAGCAGTTCATCCCCGGGACCAGCGGGAGGCCCTCGAGGGTTCTTC.

In its sample, this clonotype was seen many times. The chain couples TRBV13 to TRBJ1-5, with 7 nucleotides matching TRBD1. V lost 6 bases to trimming and J lost 1 base; unmatched junction nucleotides: 3. The CDR3 extends over 14 amino acids. Germline V gene lookup returns CDR1 PRHDT and CDR2 FYEKMQ (reference sequence). The CDR3 region has the DNA TGTGCCAGCAGTTTGGGACAGAGCAATCAGCCCCAGCATTTT. As protein: CASSLGQSNQPQHF.

This clonotype occurred a few times. The rearrangement joins TRBV12-3 or TRBV12-4 to TRBJ1-5, with TRBD1 matching 10 bases. This CDR3 has 18 residues. J gave up 1 base and V 0 bases, and 6 bases lay outside the gene matches. The CDR3 loop is CASSLAGTGDVSNQPQHF. CDR3 DNA: TGTGCCAGCAGTTTAGCGGGGACAGGGGACGTGAGCAATCAGCCCCAGCATTTT.

Concerning this clonotype: Possible read error: a much larger clone is one base away. V is TRBV30 and J is TRBJ2-1; 8 nucleotides match TRBD1. Germline V gene lookup returns CDR1 GTSNPN and CDR2 SVGIG (reference sequence). The CDR3 sequence is 12 residues long. V shed 8 bases, J shed 9 bases, and the junction held 9 bases outside the gene matches. The CDR3, as DNA: TGTGCCCCTACGGACAGGGACGGTGAGCAGTTCTTC. It yields the protein CAPTDRDGEQFF.

This clonotype was counted many times. The genes are TRBV6-1 and TRBJ2-6; D ambiguous. Germline V CDR1 and CDR2: MNHNS, SASEGT. Trimming left V 1 base short and J 0 bases short, with 4 bases between. There are 15 residues in the CDR3. CDR3 amino acids: CASSEEGSGANVLTF. As DNA, the CDR3 is TGTGCCAGCAGTGAAGAGGGCTCTGGGGCCAACGTCCTGACTTTC.

This clonotype was seen repeatedly, ten times or more. The chain joins TRBV7-9 to TRBJ2-5, with D tentatively TRBD2 (6 bases). Between the trimmed V and J ends, which lost 5 bases and 5 bases, there was a span of 15 bases. The CDR3 is made up of 14 amino acids. Germline CDR1 reads SEHNR; CDR2 reads FQNEAQ (reference sequence). The CDR3 DNA reads TGTGCCAGCAGCCCGACTAGTAGGGATGAGACCCAGTACTTC. This gives the protein CASSPTSRDETQYF.

This clonotype was recorded many times. The chain combines TRBV20-1 with TRBJ2-3; 8 bases are shared with TRBD1. V lost 3 bases, J lost 4 bases, and 21 bases stayed unmatched. The length of the CDR3 is 19 residues. Germline V gene data show CDR1 as DFQATT and CDR2 as SNEGSKA (reference sequence). The CDR3 here is CSARGGGQGGSRRPDTQYF. CDR3 sequence (DNA): TGCAGTGCTAGGGGTGGAGGACAGGGTGGGTCCCGAAGGCCAGATACGCAGTATTTT.

There are many counts of this clonotype. The V gene is TRBV11-2, the J gene TRBJ2-7, with no clear D. The CDR3 sequence is 16 residues long. Between the trimmed V and J ends, which lost 1 base and 1 base, there was a span of 14 bases. Germline V gene data show CDR1 as SGHAT and CDR2 as FQNNGV. The DNA of the CDR3 is TGTGCCAGCAGCTTAGTGGGTGGGCGCTCTTCCTACGAGCAGTACTTC. This sequence encodes CASSLVGGRSSYEQYF. The full variable domain, its missing parts supplied by reference TRBV11-2 and TRBJ2-7, is EAGVAQSPRYKIIEKRQSVAFWCNPISGHATLYWYQQILGQGPKLLIQFQNNGVVDDSQLPKDRFSAERLKGVDSTLKIQPAKLEDSAVYLCASSLVGGRSSYEQYFGPGTRLTVT.

This clonotype was counted a single time. A much larger clone differs from this one at a single base, so this may be a read error. Likely a read error: the CDR3 ends without its conserved phenylalanine or tryptophan. The V gene is TRBV20-1, the J gene TRBJ2-5; 9 bases align to TRBD2. The CDR3 runs to 13 residues. Germline V gene lookup returns CDR1 DFQATT and CDR2 SNEGSKA (reference sequence). The J segment lost 4 bases and the V segment lost 6 bases, leaving 6 bases of the junction unmatched. CDR3 in DNA: TGCAGTGCCTATCTAGCGGGAAGAGAGACCCAGTACCTC. Protein product: CSAYLAGRETQYL.

This clonotype was observed many times. The chain uses TRBV11-2 and TRBJ2-3; TRBD1 might be the D (5 bases). The CDR3 totals 13 residues. Per the germline V gene, CDR1 is SGHAT and CDR2 is FQNNGV. V shed 5 bases and J shed 1 base, with 7 bases lying between them. This CDR3 reads CASSATGTDTQYF. The CDR3 DNA follows: TGTGCCAGCAGCGCGACAGGCACAGATACGCAGTATTTT.

As concerns this clonotype: A much larger clonotype is one base distant, so this may be a read error. The J gene is TRBJ2-7, the V gene TRBV2, with unresolved D. Germline lookup yields CDR1 SNHLY and CDR2 FYNNEI. The CDR3 consists of 12 residues. CDR3 amino acids: CVSSPTPYEQYF. CDR3 bases: TGTGTCAGCAGCCCCACCCCCTACGAGCAGTACTTC.

This clonotype occurred many times. This chain uses TRBV28 with TRBJ2-3; a weak D match, TRBD1 (6 bases). Between the trimmed V and J ends, which lost 8 bases and 3 bases, there was a span of 18 bases. The CDR3 covers 15 residues. Germline values: CDR1 MDHEN, CDR2 SYDVKM. The CDR3 loop reads CASRHVRGRTDTQYF. The DNA of the CDR3 is TGTGCCAGCCGACACGTCAGGGGTCGGACAGATACGCAGTATTTT.

There are many counts of this clonotype. The chain recombines TRBV11-3 with TRBJ2-1; 12 positions match TRBD1. CDR3 length: 14 amino acids. V was clipped by 8 bases and J by 7 bases; unmatched bases: 6. Germline lookup yields CDR1 SGHNT and CDR2 YENEEA. DNA of the CDR3: TGTGCCAGCGGGACAGGGGGCGCGGGTAATGAGCAGTTCTTC. This sequence encodes CASGTGGAGNEQFF.

A few counts support this clonotype. The chain has TRBV25-1 and TRBJ2-1, with 12 positions matching TRBD1. Germline-derived CDR1 and CDR2 are MGHDK and SYGVNS. Trimming cost V 9 bases and J 9 bases; bases outside gene matches: 6. This CDR3 comprises 13 residues. The CDR3 sequence: CASRDRGRSEQFF. Written as DNA, the CDR3 is TGTGCCAGTAGGGACAGGGGGCGAAGTGAGCAGTTCTTC.

The chain joins TRBV29-1 to TRBJ2-7; 7 bases agree with TRBD2. J lost 5 bases, V lost 4 bases, and 8 bases had no gene match. Germline V gene lookup returns CDR1 SQVTM and CDR2 ANQGSEA. This CDR3 spans 13 amino acids. In DNA form, the CDR3 reads TGCAGCGTTGGGCTAGCGGTCTTAGACGAGCAGTACTTC. As protein: CSVGLAVLDEQYF.

This clonotype was seen a handful of times. The V and J genes are TRBV19 and TRBJ2-1; 10 bases agree with TRBD1. The V and J ends lost 5 bases and 8 bases, in that order; junction bases with no gene match: 15. Germline CDR1 is LNHDA and CDR2 is SQIVND (reference sequence). CDR3 size: 17 residues. DNA for the CDR3: TGTGCCAGTAGTGGGGGAACCGGGACAGGGGTGCGGGATGAGCAGTTCTTC. Translating gives CASSGGTGTGVRDEQFF.

This clonotype was recorded many times. J is TRBJ2-5 and V is TRBV11-2; D may match TRBD1 or TRBD2 (6 bases each). This CDR3 has 16 residues. CDR1 and CDR2 from the germline V gene are SGHAT and FQNNGV. The ends were cut back, 4 bases at V and 4 bases at J, with 19 bases in the middle. CDR3 sequence: CASSSGQPGARETQYF. The CDR3 bases are TGTGCCAGCAGCTCGGGACAACCGGGGGCCAGAGAGACCCAGTACTTC. Together with reference TRBV11-2 and TRBJ2-5, the CDR3 gives the full variable domain: EAGVAQSPRYKIIEKRQSVAFWCNPISGHATLYWYQQILGQGPKLLIQFQNNGVVDDSQLPKDRFSAERLKGVDSTLKIQPAKLEDSAVYLCASSSGQPGARETQYFGPGTRLLVL.

This clonotype was found many times. The chain couples TRBV28 to TRBJ2-1, with D tentatively TRBD1 (8 bases). In germline, CDR1 is MDHEN, CDR2 SYDVKM. Deletions cut 1 base from V and 2 bases from J, with 12 bases between. The CDR3 runs 16 residues. As DNA, the CDR3 is TGTGCCAGCAGTTTATATACAGGGGGGGCCTACAATGAGCAGTTCTTC. It is translated as CASSLYTGGAYNEQFF.

This clonotype has at least ten counts. CDR3: CASSLVGQGEYEQYF. In DNA form, the CDR3 reads TGCGCCAGCAGCTTGGTGGGACAGGGTGAATACGAGCAGTACTTC. The V call is TRBV5-1, the J call TRBJ2-7, with TRBD1 matching over 9 bases. The V segment lost 0 bases and the J segment 4 bases; nucleotides outside the gene matches: 5. CDR1 and CDR2 from the germline V gene are SGHRS and YFSETQ. The CDR3 extends over 15 amino acids.

This clonotype has a handful of counts. One end of the junction is discordant with germline, which a read error may explain. This chain joins TRBV28 and TRBJ2-2; 8 positions match TRBD1. CDR1 and CDR2 from the germline V gene are MDHEN and SYDVKM. The CDR3 contains 13 residues. CDR3: CATGDRNAGELFF. CDR3 in DNA: TGTGCCACCGGGGACAGGAACGCCGGGGAGCTGTTTTTT. Full variable domain (remainder filled in from reference TRBV28 and TRBJ2-2): DVKVTQSSRYLVKRTGEKVFLECVQDMDHENMFWYRQDPGLGLRLIYFSYDVKMKEKGDIPEGYSVSREKKERFSLILESASTNQTSMYLCATGDRNAGELFFGEGSRLTVL.

J is TRBJ2-3 and V is TRBV24-1; D is unclear. The CDR3 has 16 amino acids. With 0 bases removed from V and 4 bases from J, the gap between germline ends came to 13 bases. Germline CDR1 and CDR2: KGHDR and SFDVKD. As DNA, the CDR3 is TGTGCCACCAGTGATTTGGGGTCCGTTCCCTCAGATACGCAGTATTTT. It is translated as CATSDLGSVPSDTQYF.

This clonotype was seen a handful of times. The chain has TRBV7-9 and TRBJ2-2; possibly TRBD2 for D (5 bases). V was pared by 5 bases and J by 5 bases, with 18 bases between. This CDR3 region has 16 residues. Germline CDR1 is SEHNR and CDR2 is FQNEAQ (reference sequence). CDR3 in amino acids: CASSTRAGAVTGELFF. The CDR3 coding sequence is TGTGCCAGCAGCACCCGGGCCGGAGCGGTGACCGGGGAGCTGTTTTTT.

Only a few counts were recorded for this clonotype. The chain carries TRBV4-1 and TRBJ2-7; possible D gene TRBD2, 6 bases. V lost 0 bases to trimming and J lost 3 bases, with 15 bases between them. Germline V gene lookup returns CDR1 MGHRA and CDR2 YSYEKL. This CDR3 is built from 16 residues. CDR3 bases: TGCGCCAGCAGCCAAGATACGAGGGACTCCCTCTACGAGCAGTACTTC. Its translation: CASSQDTRDSLYEQYF.

This clonotype was detected only once. CDR3 protein: CATSSPQTGGVGAEQYF. The CDR3, as DNA: TGTGCCACCAGCAGCCCGCAGACAGGGGGCGTCGGGGCCGAGCAGTACTTC. The chain recombines TRBV15 with TRBJ2-7, with 10 nucleotides matching TRBD1. The CDR3 has 17 amino acids. Unmatched junction bases numbered 14, after V lost 3 bases and J lost 6 bases. CDR1 LNHNV and CDR2 YYDKDF come from the germline V gene (reference sequence).

This sequence joins TRBV20-1 and TRBJ2-3; a weak D match, TRBD1 (6 bases). The CDR3 length is 13 residues. From germline, CDR1 is DFQATT and CDR2 SNEGSKA (reference sequence). The ends were cut back, 2 bases at V and 4 bases at J, with 10 bases in the middle. CDR3 DNA sequence: TGCAGTGCTAGACCTACAGGGTCAGATACGCAGTATTTT. Translating it yields CSARPTGSDTQYF.